Below, 10 T cell receptor beta chains from the same sample are listed, as sequenced in a study of human T cells and chemical hapten exposure. MiXCR was run by TCRdb on the RACE reads, yielding one entry per CDR3 protein. This table holds around 380,000 distinct CDR3 sequences, roughly 4.8% found once. As for time point: patch test 1, 2 weeks after DPC sensitization. Treatment denoted: therapeutic diphenylcyclopropenone sensitization with weekly scalp DPC. This material consisted of whole blood, taken in connection with sensitization to the hapten diphenylcyclopropenone (DPC). The source is a woman aged 45-65 years with alopecia areata. Some clones in this sample may be carry-over from other donors' samples.

This clonotype was seen ten or more times. The chain links TRBV7-2 to TRBJ2-3, with 7 bases lining up with TRBD1. CDR3 length equals 15 residues. Trimming took 5 bases from V and 0 from J; bases not matched to a gene: 5. Germline CDR1 and CDR2: SGHTA and FQGNSA. CDR3 amino acids: CASSRQTGSTDTQYF. The CDR3 DNA sequence: TGTGCCAGCAGCCGTCAGACAGGGAGCACAGATACGCAGTATTTT.

This clonotype was observed many times. The chain joins TRBV15 to TRBJ2-3; 9 nucleotides align to TRBD2. This CDR3 has 18 amino acids. Per the germline V gene, CDR1 is LNHNV and CDR2 is YYDKDF (reference sequence). The V and J ends lost 1 base and 0 bases, in that order; junction bases with no gene match: 8. The CDR3 is CATSRGGSGGLSTDTQYF. The CDR3 DNA is TGTGCCACCAGCAGAGGCGGTAGCGGGGGACTTAGCACAGATACGCAGTATTTT. Supplemented by reference TRBV15 and TRBJ2-3, the full variable domain reads DAMVIQNPRYQVTQFGKPVTLSCSQTLNHNVMYWYQQKSSQAPKLLFHYYDKDFNNEADTPDNFQSRRPNTSFCFLDIRSPGLGDTAMYLCATSRGGSGGLSTDTQYFGPGTRLTVL.

This chain links TRBV6-5 with TRBJ2-1, with D maybe TRBD2 (5 bases). The CDR3 loop spans 16 amino acids. Germline loops: CDR1 MNHEY, CDR2 SVGAGI. V was cut by 0 bases and J by 8 bases, with 17 bases left in between. The DNA of the CDR3 is TGTGCCAGCAGTTACTCGAGTAGTCTAGCTGGGGATGAGCAGTTCTTC. This codes for CASSYSSSLAGDEQFF.

This clonotype has only a few counts. The chain has TRBV3-1 and TRBJ2-3, with D possibly being TRBD1 (5 bases). V dropped 4 bases and J dropped 0 bases, with 17 bases sitting between them. Germline assignment: CDR1 LGHDT and CDR2 YNNKEL (reference sequence). The CDR3 length is 17 residues. The CDR3: CASSPIGARSSTDTQYF. CDR3 DNA sequence: TGTGCCAGCAGCCCCATAGGGGCCAGATCTAGCACAGATACGCAGTATTTT.

This clonotype was seen many times. V gene TRBV6-5 combines with J gene TRBJ2-7; D not resolved. In germline, CDR1 is MNHEY, CDR2 SVGAGI. The CDR3 runs to 16 residues. Trimming stripped 0 bases from V and 4 bases from J, with 16 bases between. The CDR3 DNA is TGTGCCAGCAGTTACTCGGGCAGGCAAACCAGATACGAGCAGTACTTC. It is translated as CASSYSGRQTRYEQYF.

This clonotype was seen at least ten times. V and J are TRBV5-5 and TRBJ1-2, with no clear D. Trimming removed 4 bases from V and 0 bases from J, with 16 bases in between. This CDR3 is built from 16 residues. The V gene's germline CDR1 is SGHKS and CDR2 YYEKEE (reference sequence). In nucleotides, the CDR3 is TGTGCCAGCAGCATTACTACAGCGTTAGCTAACTATGGCTACACCTTC. This encodes CASSITTALANYGYTF.

This clonotype has a count of ten or more. The chain joins TRBV5-4 to TRBJ2-1, with 7 bases that match TRBD2. The CDR3 has 16 amino acids. V was pared by 5 bases and J by 1 base, with 9 bases of the junction left unmatched. Per germline, CDR1 SGHNT and CDR2 YYREEE (reference sequence). The CDR3 is CASSTSSGRSYNEQFF. The CDR3 nucleotides are TGTGCCAGCAGTACGAGTAGCGGGCGGTCCTACAATGAGCAGTTCTTC.

The rearrangement links TRBV7-9 to TRBJ2-1; D is unresolved. This CDR3 comprises 16 residues. Germline V gives CDR1 SEHNR, CDR2 FQNEAQ (reference sequence). V shed 1 base and J shed 4 bases, with 14 bases lying between them. The CDR3 DNA is TGTGCCAGCAGCTTAGTAGTTCGGGTTGGTTACAATGAGCAGTTCTTC. Translating it yields CASSLVVRVGYNEQFF. Complete variable domain (other parts from reference TRBV7-9 and TRBJ2-1): DTGVSQNPRHKITKRGQNVTFRCDPISEHNRLYWYRQTLGQGPEFLTYFQNEAQLEKSRLLSDRFSAERPKGSFSTLEIQRTEQGDSAMYLCASSLVVRVGYNEQFFGPGTRLTVL.

This clonotype has only a few counts. V is TRBV12-3 or TRBV12-4 and J is TRBJ2-3; TRBD2 is a possible D gene (5 bases). CDR3 size: 15 residues. V was pared by 10 bases and J by 0 bases, with 17 bases between. The CDR3 region is CATLLGRASTDTQYF. The CDR3 coding sequence is TGTGCCACCCTTCTCGGGCGGGCTAGCACAGATACGCAGTATTTT.

This clonotype showed up just a few times. The gene calls are TRBV6-2 or TRBV6-3 and TRBJ2-5; 11 nucleotides agree with TRBD1. CDR1 and CDR2 (germline): MNHEY, SVGEGT. This CDR3 has 15 amino acids. The V gene end was trimmed by 6 bases and the J gene end by 4 bases; junction bases not matched to a gene: 7. CDR3 sequence: CASSQDRGRGETQYF. The CDR3 nucleotides read TGTGCCAGCAGCCAGGACAGGGGGCGCGGAGAGACCCAGTACTTC.